The entry that follows covers one T cell receptor beta chain sequence. Both 60 Vbeta primers and 13 Jbeta primers went into the PCR. The data were produced by immunoSEQ multiplex PCR, yet TCRdb's version contains in-frame clones alone and is incomplete. This sample has more than 140,000 clones, with roughly 80% found just once. Germline V CDR1 and CDR2: ENHRY, SYGVKD. CDR3 length: 14 amino acids. With 8 bases removed from V and 5 bases from J, the gap between germline ends came to 18 bases. The entry originates in a study of cytomegalovirus exposure and HLA in healthy donors. The sequenced sample consisted of PBMCs. The chain combines TRBV10-3 with TRBJ1-2, with a weak D call TRBD1 (5 bases). The sequence was obtained from a man aged 25 to 45 in good health and CMV-seropositive. For the CDR3, the DNA is TGTGCCATCTCCTATGGGACCGCGGGGTATGGCTACACCTTC. The encoded protein is CAISYGTAGYGYTF.